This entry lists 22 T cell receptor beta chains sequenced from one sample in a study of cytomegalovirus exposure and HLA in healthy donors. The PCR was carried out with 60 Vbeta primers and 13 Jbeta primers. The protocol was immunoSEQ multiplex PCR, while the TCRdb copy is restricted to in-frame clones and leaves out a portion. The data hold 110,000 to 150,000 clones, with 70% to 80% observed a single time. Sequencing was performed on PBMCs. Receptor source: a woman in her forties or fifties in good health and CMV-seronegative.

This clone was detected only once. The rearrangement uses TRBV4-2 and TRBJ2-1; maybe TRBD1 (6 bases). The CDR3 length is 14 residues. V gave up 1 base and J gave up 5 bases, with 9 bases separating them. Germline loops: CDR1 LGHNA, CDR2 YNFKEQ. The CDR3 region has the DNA TGTGCCAGCAGCCAAGGTCAGGGGAACAATGAGCAGTTCTTC. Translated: CASSQGQGNNEQFF.

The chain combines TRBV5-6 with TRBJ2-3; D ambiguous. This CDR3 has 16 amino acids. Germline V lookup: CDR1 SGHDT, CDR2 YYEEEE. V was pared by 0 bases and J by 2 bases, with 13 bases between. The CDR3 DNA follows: TGTGCCAGCAGCTTGGTGCCCAACTCCTTCACAGATACGCAGTATTTT. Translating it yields CASSLVPNSFTDTQYF.

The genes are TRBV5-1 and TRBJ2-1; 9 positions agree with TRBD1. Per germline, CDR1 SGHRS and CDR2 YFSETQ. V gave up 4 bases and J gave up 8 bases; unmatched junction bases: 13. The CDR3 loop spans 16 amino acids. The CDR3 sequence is CASSLTRDRVVDEQFF. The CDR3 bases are TGCGCCAGCAGCCTAACCCGGGACAGGGTTGTTGATGAGCAGTTCTTC.

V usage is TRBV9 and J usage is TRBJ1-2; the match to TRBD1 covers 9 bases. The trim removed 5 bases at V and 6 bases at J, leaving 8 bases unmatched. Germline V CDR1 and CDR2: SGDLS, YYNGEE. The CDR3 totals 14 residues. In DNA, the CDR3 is TGTGCCAGCAGGGCGGTGGGACAGGGTCATGGCTACACCTTC. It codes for CASRAVGQGHGYTF.

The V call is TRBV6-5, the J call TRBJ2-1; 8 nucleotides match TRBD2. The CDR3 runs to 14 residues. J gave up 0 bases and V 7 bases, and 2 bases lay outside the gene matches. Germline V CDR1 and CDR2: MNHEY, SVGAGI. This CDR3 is CASTRGDSYNEQFF. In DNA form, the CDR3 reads TGTGCCAGCACGCGGGGGGACTCCTACAATGAGCAGTTCTTC.

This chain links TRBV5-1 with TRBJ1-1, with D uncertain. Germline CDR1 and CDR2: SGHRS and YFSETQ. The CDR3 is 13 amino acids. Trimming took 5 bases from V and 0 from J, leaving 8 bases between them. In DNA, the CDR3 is TGCGCCAGCAGTGCGGGGTTGAACACTGAAGCTTTCTTT. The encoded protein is CASSAGLNTEAFF.

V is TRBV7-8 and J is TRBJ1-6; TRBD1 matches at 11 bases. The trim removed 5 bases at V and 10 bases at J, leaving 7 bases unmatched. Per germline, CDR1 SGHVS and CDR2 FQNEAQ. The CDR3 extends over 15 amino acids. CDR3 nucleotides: TGTGCCAGCAGCCAAAGGACAGGGGGCGTGTCACCCCTCCACTTT. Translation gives CASSQRTGGVSPLHF.

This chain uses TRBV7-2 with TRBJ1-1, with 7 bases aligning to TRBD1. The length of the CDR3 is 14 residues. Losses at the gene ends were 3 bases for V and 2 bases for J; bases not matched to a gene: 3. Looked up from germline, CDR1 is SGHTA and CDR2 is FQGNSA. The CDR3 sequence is CASSFAGGNTEAFF. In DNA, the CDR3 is TGTGCCAGCAGCTTCGCAGGGGGTAACACTGAAGCTTTCTTT. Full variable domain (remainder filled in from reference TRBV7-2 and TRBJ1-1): GAGVSQSPSNKVTEKGKDVELRCDPISGHTALYWYRQSLGQGLEFLIYFQGNSAPDKSGLPSDRFSAERTGGSVSTLTIQRTQQEDSAVYLCASSFAGGNTEAFFGQGTRLTVV.

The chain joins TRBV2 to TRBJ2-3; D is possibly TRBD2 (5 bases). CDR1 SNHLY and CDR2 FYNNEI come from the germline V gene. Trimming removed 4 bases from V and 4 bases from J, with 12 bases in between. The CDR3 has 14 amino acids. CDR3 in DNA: TGTGCCAGCAGTGTAGATTCCGGGGCAGATACGCAGTATTTT. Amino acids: CASSVDSGADTQYF.

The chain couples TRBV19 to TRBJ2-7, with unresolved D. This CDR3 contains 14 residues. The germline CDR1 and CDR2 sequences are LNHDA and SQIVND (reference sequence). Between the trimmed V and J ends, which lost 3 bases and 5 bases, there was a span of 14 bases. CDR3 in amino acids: CASSITGFNNEQYF. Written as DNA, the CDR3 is TGTGCCAGTAGTATCACCGGGTTTAACAACGAGCAGTACTTC.

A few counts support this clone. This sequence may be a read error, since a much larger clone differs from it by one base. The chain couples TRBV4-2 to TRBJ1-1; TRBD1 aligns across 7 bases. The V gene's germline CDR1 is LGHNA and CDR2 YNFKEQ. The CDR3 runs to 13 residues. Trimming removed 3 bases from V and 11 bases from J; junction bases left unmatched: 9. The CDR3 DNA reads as TGTGCCAGCAGCCAGGTCTTAGGGGGCACGGCTTTCTTT. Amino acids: CASSQVLGGTAFF.

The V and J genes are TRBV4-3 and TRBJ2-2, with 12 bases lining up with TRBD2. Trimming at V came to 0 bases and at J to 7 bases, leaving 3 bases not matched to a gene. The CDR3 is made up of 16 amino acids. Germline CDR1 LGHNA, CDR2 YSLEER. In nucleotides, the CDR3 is TGCGCCAGCAGCCAAGACCTAGCGGGGGGGTACGGGGAGCTGTTTTTT. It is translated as CASSQDLAGGYGELFF.

The CDR3 loop reads CASSHGMSTDTQYF. CDR3 sequence (DNA): TGTGCCAGCAGCCACGGGATGAGCACAGATACGCAGTATTTT. The J gene is TRBJ2-3, the V gene TRBV7-8; D perhaps matches TRBD2 (5 bases). The CDR3 consists of 14 residues. Germline-derived CDR1 and CDR2 are SGHVS and FQNEAQ. V was clipped by 5 bases and J by 0 bases, with 9 bases between them.

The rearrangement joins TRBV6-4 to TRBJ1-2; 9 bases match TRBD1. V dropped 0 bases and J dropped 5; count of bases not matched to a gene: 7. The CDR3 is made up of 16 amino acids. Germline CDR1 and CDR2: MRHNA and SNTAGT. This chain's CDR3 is CASSDSNRGLRYGYTF. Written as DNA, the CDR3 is TGTGCCAGCAGTGACTCGAACAGGGGGCTAAGATATGGCTACACCTTC.

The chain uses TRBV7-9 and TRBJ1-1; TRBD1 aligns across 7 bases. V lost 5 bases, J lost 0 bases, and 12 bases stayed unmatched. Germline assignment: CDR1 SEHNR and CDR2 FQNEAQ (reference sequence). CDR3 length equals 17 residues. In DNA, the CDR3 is TGTGCCAGCAGCGCCAACGACAGGGCATACATGAACACTGAAGCTTTCTTT. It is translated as CASSANDRAYMNTEAFF.

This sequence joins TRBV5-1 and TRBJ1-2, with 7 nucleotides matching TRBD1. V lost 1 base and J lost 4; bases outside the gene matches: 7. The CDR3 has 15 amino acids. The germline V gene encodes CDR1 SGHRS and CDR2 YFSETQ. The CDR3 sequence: CASSLRGGAGYGYTF. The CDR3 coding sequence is TGCGCCAGCAGCTTGAGAGGGGGCGCCGGCTATGGCTACACCTTC.

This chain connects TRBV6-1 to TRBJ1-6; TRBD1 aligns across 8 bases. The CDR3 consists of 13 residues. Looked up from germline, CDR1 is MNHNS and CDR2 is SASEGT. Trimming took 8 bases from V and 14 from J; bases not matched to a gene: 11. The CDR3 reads CASSEQGVLTLHF. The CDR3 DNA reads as TGTGCCAGCTCAGAACAGGGGGTTCTCACCCTCCACTTT.

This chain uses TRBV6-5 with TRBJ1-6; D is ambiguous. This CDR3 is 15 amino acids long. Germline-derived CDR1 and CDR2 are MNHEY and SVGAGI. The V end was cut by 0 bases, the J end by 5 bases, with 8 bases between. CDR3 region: CASSYSRGHNSPLHF. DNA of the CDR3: TGTGCCAGCAGTTACTCTCGCGGGCATAATTCACCCCTCCACTTT.

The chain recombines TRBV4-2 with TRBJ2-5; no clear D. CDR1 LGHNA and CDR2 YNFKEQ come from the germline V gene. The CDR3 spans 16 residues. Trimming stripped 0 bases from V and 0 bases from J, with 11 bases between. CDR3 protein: CASSQDVSRYQETQYF. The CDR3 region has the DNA TGTGCCAGCAGCCAAGATGTGAGCAGGTACCAAGAGACCCAGTACTTC.

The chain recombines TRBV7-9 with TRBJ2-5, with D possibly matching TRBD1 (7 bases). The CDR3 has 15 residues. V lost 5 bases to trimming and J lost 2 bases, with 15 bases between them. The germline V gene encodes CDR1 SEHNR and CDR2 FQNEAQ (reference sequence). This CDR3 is CASSRTTGRQETQYF. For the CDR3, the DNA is TGTGCCAGCAGCCGGACGACAGGGAGGCAAGAGACCCAGTACTTC.

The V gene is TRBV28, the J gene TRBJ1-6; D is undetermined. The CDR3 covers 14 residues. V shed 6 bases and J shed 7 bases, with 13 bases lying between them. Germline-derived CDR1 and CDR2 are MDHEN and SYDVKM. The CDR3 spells CASSSGSRNSPLHF. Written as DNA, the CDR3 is TGTGCCAGCAGCTCGGGGAGCCGCAATTCACCCCTCCACTTT.

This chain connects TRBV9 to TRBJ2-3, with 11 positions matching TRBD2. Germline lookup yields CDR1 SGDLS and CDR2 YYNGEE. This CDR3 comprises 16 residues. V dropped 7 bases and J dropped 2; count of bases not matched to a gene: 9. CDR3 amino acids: CASGLSSGGTTDTQYF. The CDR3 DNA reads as TGTGCCAGCGGGCTCTCTAGCGGGGGGACCACAGATACGCAGTATTTT.